This T cell receptor (beta chain) stems from a study of tumor-infiltrating lymphocytes in primary liver carcinoma. TCR beta cDNA was reverse-transcribed from about 500 ng of total RNA. The reaction used a constant-region primer and ProtoScript II reverse transcriptase. ARM-PCR was slightly modified, and three nested multiplex PCR rounds with it gave rise to the TCR beta libraries. A C-beta reverse primer was combined with TRBV1-TRBV30 forward primers in the first two PCR rounds, and each round had ten to eleven cycles. TCRdb reprocessed the multiplex PCR reads with MiXCR, giving one entry per CDR3 protein. In the table there are 99,000 or so distinct CDR3 sequences, roughly four fifths of which are singletons. Only one count was recorded for this clonotype. An end of the junction differs from the germline gene, which may be a read error. Looked up from germline, CDR1 is SGHAT and CDR2 is FQNNGV. The CDR3 totals 15 residues.

Unsorted bulk tissue of roughly 19-30 mg yielded co-extracted RNA and DNA. This TCR came from a man aged 40-55 years with primary liver carcinoma and hepatitis B virus infection. Input material: liver tumor tissue from sampling region 3. Stated subset: tumor region T3, left-lateral pole. The genes are TRBV11-2 and TRBJ2-1, with D perhaps TRBD2 (6 bases). The CDR3 region is CASSPGTSFYNEHSF. The DNA of the CDR3 is TGTGCCAGCAGCCCCGGGACTTCTTTCTACAATGAGCACTCCTTC.